The present T cell receptor beta chain was sequenced within a study of CD8 T cells in Susac syndrome. CDR1 and CDR2 from the germline V gene are MGHRA and YSYEKL. CDR3 length: 13 amino acids. The junction had 3 bases not matched to a gene; V was cut back by 3 bases and J by 4 bases. Reverse transcription of about 0.5 to 1 ug RNA used random hexamers. One entry per CDR3 protein, called by TCRdb with MiXCR from the immunoSEQ multiplex PCR reads. This sample has 150,000 or so distinct CDR3 sequences; approximately 93% occur once, and the top ten carry almost 0.095%. The specimen sequenced was CD4+ T cells from PBMCs. This clonotype was obtained from a human donor with multiple sclerosis. This rearrangement joins TRBV4-1 to TRBJ2-7, with 7 bases fitting TRBD2. CDR3 sequence: CASSQTGGYEQYF. DNA for the CDR3: TGCGCCAGCAGCCAGACGGGAGGATACGAGCAGTACTTC.